This TCR beta chain was identified in a study of shared clonotypes between healthy human individuals (dated by TCRdb to 2020 to 2021). Study-wide context: The cohort included three men and a couple of women between 18 and 49 years of age. For each donor, CD4 naive and CD4 memory were each run on three plates, CD8 naive on two plates, and CD8 memory on one plate. To estimate repertoire size and how much clonotypes are shared between individuals, the study performed deep sequencing of blood TCR repertoires from about 5 healthy adults. To increase sequencing depth and limit assay-specific biases, TCR repertoire library preparation and sequencing were carried out by different laboratories using diverse techniques. Between about 0.8 and 9 billion PBMCs per donor were obtained by leukapheresis.

The CDR3 goes from the cysteine to the phenylalanine over 11 residues. Only the CDR3 part of the read is kept: 33 bases, read in frame from the first base. Between the V and J ends, shortened by 4 bases and 5 bases respectively, the junction contains 6 bases. The germline V gene sets CDR1 to ENHRY and CDR2 to SYGVKD. CD8 naive samples were CD45RO-negative cells positively selected for CCR7, giving a CD45RA+CCR7+ population that excluded TemRA cells. Healthy HIV-negative adults with no recently reported acute infections or vaccinations were included as donors. Every donor was a Caucasian adult living in Nashville, Tennessee, USA. Blood was obtained by leukapheresis, after which PBMCs were separated by Ficoll-Histopaque density gradient centrifugation and cryopreserved in liquid nitrogen vapor phase. Analytical flow cytometry was used to check the purity and quantity of every magnetically sorted T cell population. From each sorted fraction, genomic DNA was isolated and quantified by UV absorbance on a Nanodrop 2000c.

Points on this clone: Its antigen is not yet known. No base qualities exist here, and no much larger clone lies one base off it.

Findings and caveats that apply to the study as a whole: Based on pairwise subsampling, the degree of clonotype sharing among donors was expected to be affected by sequencing depth. Naive subsets generally had larger estimated clonotype richness than memory subsets. Higher generation probabilities were observed for clonotypes shared by all four sorted-subset donors than for non-shared clonotypes. Around 5.4% of naive CD4, 3.5% of naive CD8, roughly 2.5% of memory CD4, and 0.4% of memory CD8 clonotypes were shared across several donors. Sampling was restricted to blood, and TCR repertoires in tissues likely differ from the TCR repertoires found in blood. Because the study included only a small number of donors, the genetic and exposure-history diversity represented was limited. Even with the large sequencing depth, rarefaction of the sorted-subset datasets indicated that sequencing was incomplete.

TCR CDR3 regions were amplified from genomic DNA by multiplex PCR using the deep immunoSEQ assay. For each cell subset, the extracted genomic DNA was distributed evenly across all wells of several immunoSEQ 96-well plates, and each plate served as one replicate. For sorted subsets, approximately 190 ng genomic DNA, equal to about 30,000 T cell genomes, was loaded into each replicate PCR. The purified libraries were quantified using a Qubit 3.0 fluorometer, sized with a Bioanalyzer 2100, and then quantified again using the KAPA Library Quantification kit. Every immunoSEQ 96-well plate was sequenced on a separate single-read 150-cycle Illumina NextSeq 550 flow cell. The study's own analysis went as follows. Because the immunoSEQ output included only junctional sequences and no quality scores, the filtering could not be the same as the filtering used for full-length reads. To assign V/J genes and CDR3, sequences were annotated against IMGT germline references using PyIR, a Python wrapper for IgBLAST v1.9. Reads were removed for weak V/J assignments (E-value above 1e-6), missing CDR3, stop codons, out-of-frame junctions, or ambiguous translated residues. V3J clonotypes were defined as sequences sharing the same inferred V gene, J gene, and CDR3 amino acid sequence. Percentage overlap between repertoires was computed as shared unique clonotypes divided by the size of the smaller repertoire. Repertoire richness was assessed with RTK rarefaction, the Chao1 estimator, and Recon v2.1 estimates of unobserved clonotypes. OLGA was used to compute generation probabilities for all TCRbeta clonotypes that the gDNA method yielded from a handful of donors. The clones in this table, taken by TCRdb from immuneACCESS, are in-frame only. Not every clone is retained; where verified, under half of the shortfall comes from an unresolved V gene, and the cause of the rest is unknown. V and J calls and clone size are as listed in that table; D and trimming were resolved from the DNA. Within this sample are approximately 2,200,000 clones, with about 92% of them counted one time only. The biggest ten clones account for 1.7% of the sample.

The chain is made from TRBV10-3 and TRBJ2-7; TRBD2 is possibly the D segment (6 matching bases). Source material: naive CD8+ T cells from PBMCs. The cell subset or site label for this specimen denotes: CD45RA+CCR7+. The receptor's source is a man between 18 and 29 years old in good health. Some clones in this sample may be carry-over from other donors' samples. The DNA is as follows: TGTGCCATCAGTGGGGGGGACGAGCAGTACTTC. The resulting protein is CAISGGDEQYF.